Listed below are T cell receptor beta chains from one sample, sequenced in a study of cytomegalovirus exposure and HLA in healthy donors. TCRdb keeps only in-frame clones here, not all; method: immunoSEQ multiplex PCR. The sample holds fewer than 150,000 clones; roughly four fifths are singletons and the top ten take 16%. Sequencing used PBMCs. Receptors were obtained from a man aged 50 or older in good health and CMV-seropositive. The CDR3 runs from the conserved cysteine through the conserved F or W. A D gene is named only where the DNA matches it firmly. Not all rows give a size; the values are once, few, many and, for expanded clones, a class.

d_call j_call v_call clone_size cdr3_aa cdr3_nt
- TRBJ1-2 TRBV6-1 - CASSETAYGYTF TGTGCCAGCAGTGAAACAGCATATGGCTACACCTTC
- TRBJ2-7 TRBV28 once CASSPRPGNEQYF TGTGCCAGCAGTCCACGTCCAGGGAACGAGCAGTACTTC
- TRBJ1-2 TRBV7-8 - CASSPKGGRGLYGYTF TGTGCCAGCAGCCCAAAAGGGGGTCGCGGACTTTATGGCTACACCTTC
- TRBJ1-2 TRBV7-2 - CASSLTSLFTRARYGYTF TGTGCCAGCAGCTTGACCTCCCTTTTCACCAGGGCGAGGTATGGCTACACCTTC
- TRBJ1-3 TRBV6-6 - CASSYSSPGSGNTIYF TGTGCCAGCAGTTACTCGAGTCCGGGCTCTGGAAACACCATATATTTT
TRBD1 TRBJ2-5 TRBV5-1 - CASSLSAGQGQETQYF TGCGCCAGCAGCTTGTCCGCCGGACAGGGCCAAGAGACCCAGTACTTC
- TRBJ2-3 TRBV2 - CASSTSRSDTQYF TGTGCCAGCAGTACTTCTCGATCAGATACGCAGTATTTT
TRBD1 TRBJ1-2 TRBV6-6 - CASSGDREKNGYTF TGTGCCAGCAGTGGGGACAGGGAGAAGAATGGCTACACCTTC
- TRBJ2-7 TRBV18 - CASSLRGRASYGQYF TGTGCCAGCTCACTCAGGGGCAGGGCCTCCTACGGGCAGTACTTC
- TRBJ2-7 TRBV5-5 once CASSLHWDSSYEQYF TGTGCCAGCAGCTTGCACTGGGACTCCTCCTACGAGCAGTACTTC
- TRBJ2-3 TRBV6-4 many CASSDGGATDTQYF TGTGCCAGCAGTGACGGGGGGGCCACAGATACGCAGTATTTT
TRBD2 TRBJ2-5 TRBV4-1 - CASSQSGTRGTQYF TGCGCCAGCAGTCAATCCGGGACTAGAGGGACCCAGTACTTC
- TRBJ1-5 TRBV15 - CATQTGQFNQPQHF TGTGCCACCCAAACAGGACAGTTCAATCAGCCCCAGCATTTT
- TRBJ1-4 TRBV19 - CASSSREGREKLFF TGTGCCAGTAGTTCCCGGGAGGGACGAGAAAAACTGTTTTTT
TRBD1 TRBJ2-5 TRBV25-1 few CASTQGDMEETQYF TGTGCCAGCACTCAGGGGGACATGGAAGAGACCCAGTACTTC
TRBD2 TRBJ2-3 TRBV28 - CASSLGLAGVTDTQYF TGTGCCAGCAGTTTGGGACTAGCGGGAGTAACAGATACGCAGTATTTT
- TRBJ2-7 TRBV7-9 once CASSSQGFDEQYF TGTGCCAGCAGCTCCCAGGGGTTCGACGAGCAGTACTTC
TRBD2 TRBJ2-2 TRBV29-1 few CSAQAGGSNTGELFF TGCAGCGCTCAAGCGGGAGGGTCGAACACCGGGGAGCTGTTTTTT
TRBD1 TRBJ1-2 TRBV5-6 few CASSRDRGLKANYGYTF TGTGCCAGCAGTCGCGACAGGGGGCTTAAAGCTAACTATGGCTACACCTTC
- TRBJ1-2 TRBV10-3 - CAISARTANYGYTF TGTGCCATCAGTGCCCGAACAGCTAACTATGGCTACACCTTC
- TRBJ2-3 TRBV5-4 - CASNTGGEPLLSTDTQYF TGTGCCAGCAACACTGGCGGGGAGCCCCTTCTCAGCACAGATACGCAGTATTTT
- TRBJ1-1 TRBV19 - CASSRGGQETEAFF TGTGCCAGTAGTAGAGGGGGTCAGGAGACTGAAGCTTTCTTT
TRBD1 TRBJ2-1 TRBV13 - CASTPNRGSSYNEQFF TGTGCCAGCACCCCTAACAGGGGAAGCTCCTACAATGAGCAGTTCTTC
TRBD1 TRBJ2-7 TRBV5-6 - CASSLVGDRSYEQYF TGTGCCAGCAGCTTGGTAGGGGACAGATCCTACGAGCAGTACTTC
TRBD2 TRBJ2-1 TRBV9 - CASTDRVGGVHDEQFF TGTGCCAGCACCGATCGGGTCGGGGGGGTGCACGATGAGCAGTTCTTC
- TRBJ1-6 TRBV7-9 once CASTLSSSASSYNSPLHF TGTGCCAGCACCTTATCTAGTAGCGCGAGCTCCTATAATTCACCCCTCCACTTT
- TRBJ2-7 TRBV19 - CASSMLQGGYYYEQYF TGTGCCAGTAGTATGTTACAGGGGGGGTACTACTACGAGCAGTACTTC
TRBD1 TRBJ1-2 TRBV6-1 - CASSQQGDYGYTF TGTGCCAGCAGCCAACAGGGGGATTATGGCTACACCTTC
TRBD2 TRBJ2-3 TRBV5-4 - CASSYEGTSKGTQYF TGTGCCAGCAGCTATGAGGGGACTAGCAAGGGGACGCAGTATTTT
TRBD2 TRBJ2-1 TRBV7-9 - CASTGSGGPNNEQFF TGTGCCAGCACCGGTAGCGGGGGGCCCAACAATGAGCAGTTCTTC
- TRBJ2-7 TRBV7-9 - CASSPNYGQYF TGTGCCAGCAGTCCCAACTACGGGCAGTACTTC
TRBD2 TRBJ2-1 TRBV27 - CAAGASGGVHEQFF TGTGCCGCCGGGGCTAGCGGGGGGGTACATGAGCAGTTCTTC
TRBD2 TRBJ2-7 TRBV2 - CASNEGLAGGTYEQYF TGTGCCAGCAACGAAGGTCTAGCGGGGGGAACCTACGAGCAGTACTTC
- TRBJ2-2 TRBV28 - CASSRGARTGELFF TGTGCCTCCTCCAGGGGGGCTCGAACCGGGGAGCTGTTTTTT
- TRBJ1-4 TRBV6-9 - CASSYYTPGEVNEKLFF TGTGCCAGCAGTTATTATACTCCCGGGGAGGTTAATGAAAAACTGTTTTTT
TRBD1 TRBJ1-1 TRBV7-9 few CASSPRGSEAFF TGTGCCAGCAGCCCCAGGGGGAGTGAAGCTTTCTTT